This T cell receptor beta chain was sequenced during a study of blood T cell repertoires in COVID-19 (dated by TCRdb to the early 2020s). Looking at the study overall: Samples covering the acute and convalescent phases of COVID-19 were provided by collaborators in the United States, Italy and Spain. The material from the prospective study consisted of cDNA or gDNA derived from T cells, B-cell-depleted T cells, or PBMCs. Subjects who had been exposed to COVID-19, were actively infected with it, or had recovered from it provided the deeply sampled blood TCRbeta repertoires that made up the dataset. The repertoires were released in a freely available public database meant as a resource for research on the immune response to SARS-CoV-2. Samples were obtained from the ongoing ImmuneRACE study (first 160 participants) and from about 1,300 subjects provided by 6 global collaborators. Sample metadata almost always included a de-identified subject ID, COVID-19 status, age in years and sex. Where available, HLA class I and class II types were taken from metadata supplied by the sample provider and were not determined by assay-based typing. Study-wide findings and limitations: The quantity of clinical and demographic metadata differed by source and by participant and was supplied without curation.

With respect to this clone: No cognate antigen has been identified for it. No base quality information exists; no much larger clone differs at one position.

Sequences SEHNR (CDR1) and FQNEAQ (CDR2) are obtained from the germline V gene (reference sequence). V loses 7 bases at its end and J loses 0 bases; junction bases beyond the gene matches: 12. Its CDR3 holds 16 amino acids, cysteine through phenylalanine. Only the CDR3 portion is preserved as DNA: 48 bases, with reading frame beginning at the first base. TCRbeta CDR3 regions were amplified from genomic DNA using the immunoSEQ Assay, a bias-controlled multiplex PCR. As for how the authors treated the data: Nucleated cell counts per sample were estimated from amplification of reference gene primers within the assay. Sequence reads were collapsed and filtered to measure the absolute abundance of every unique TCRbeta CDR3 rearrangement. Productive Simpson clonality was computed per sample as the square root of Simpson's diversity index over productive rearrangements. TCRdb obtained this table from immuneACCESS and retained in-frame rearrangements with V and J assigned. These tables miss some clones; where compared with another copy, unresolved V genes account for less than half of the shortfall, and the remainder is unexplained. V, J and clone size are taken as reported in that table, and D and trimming were inferred from the DNA itself. The sample table lists over 100,000 clones, about three quarters of them with a count of one. Roughly 4% of the sample rests with the top ten.

Each collaborating institution followed its own protocols to collect whole blood in K2EDTA tubes. For TCRbeta analysis, collaborator samples were shipped as frozen whole blood, as isolated PBMCs, or as DNA extracted from either sample type. Recombination linked TRBV7-9 to TRBJ2-7; 7 central bases correspond to TRBD1. The sequencing input was peripheral blood. This TCR derives from a human donor in a cohort sampled during active or convalescent COVID-19. The DNA sequence is TGTGCCAGCACCCCAGGGGGACACCGAAGCTCCTACGAGCAGTACTTC. Translated, this gives CASTPGGHRSSYEQYF.